This is a list of T cell receptor beta chains from one sample in a study of OX40 agonist ivuxolimab in advanced cancers. This table comes from immunoSEQ multiplex PCR, and its TCRdb copy is limited to in-frame clones, with some not included. The table shows roughly 50,000 clones, with just over 85% occurring only once. Specimen: CD4+ or CD8+ T cells sorted from blood, collected in a trial of the OX40 agonist ivuxolimab. These receptors were obtained from an adult with an advanced solid tumor such as melanoma, head and neck, liver or kidney cancer. Both conserved end residues are part of each CDR3. The D gene is left open where the match is weak. The size field is filled for only some rows; it gives once, few, many or a size class.

>TRBV7-2|-|TRBD1|TRBJ1-2
CASSTQGGYGYTF
TGTGCCAGCAGCACACAGGGGGGGTATGGCTACACCTTC
>TRBV7-8|-|TRBD1|TRBJ1-2
CASSPRRDRGYGYTF
TGTGCCAGCAGCCCGCGCCGGGACAGGGGCTATGGCTACACCTTC
>TRBV4-1|-|-|TRBJ2-3
CASSHVGQRATDTQYF
TGCGCCAGCAGCCATGTTGGACAAAGAGCGACAGATACGCAGTATTTT
>TRBV19|-|-|TRBJ1-1
CASSIGGNLNTEAFF
TGTGCCAGTAGTATAGGGGGGAACTTAAACACTGAAGCTTTCTTT
>TRBV5-1|-|-|TRBJ2-4
CASSSRAGGVAKNIQYF
TGCGCCAGCAGCTCCCGGGCAGGGGGGGTGGCCAAAAACATTCAGTACTTC
>TRBV19|-|-|TRBJ1-3
CASSWDLGNTIYF
TGTGCCAGCTCTTGGGACCTTGGAAACACCATATATTTT
>TRBV6-5|-|-|TRBJ1-3
CASSYTHGSGNTIYF
TGTGCCAGCAGTTACACTCACGGTTCTGGAAACACCATATATTTT
>TRBV5-8|-|-|TRBJ1-5
CASSRRPGTDNQPQHF
TGTGCCAGCAGCAGAAGACCCGGGACCGACAATCAGCCCCAGCATTTT
>TRBV7-3|-|-|TRBJ2-5
CASSLTVETQYF
TGTGCCAGCAGCTTAACGGTCGAGACCCAGTACTTC
>TRBV11-2|-|-|TRBJ2-7
CASSFQGSSYEQYF
TGTGCCAGCAGCTTTCAGGGTAGCTCCTACGAGCAGTACTTC
>TRBV5-1|once|-|TRBJ2-1
CASSLNPGTKGGNEQFF
TGCGCCAGCAGCTTGAACCCTGGGACCAAAGGAGGGAATGAGCAGTTCTTC
>TRBV19|-|TRBD2|TRBJ2-7
CASAQPKGLAGSVDEQYF
TGTGCCAGCGCTCAACCCAAGGGACTAGCGGGGAGTGTGGACGAGCAGTACTTC
>TRBV14|-|-|TRBJ1-1
CASSQDLVREAFF
TGTGCCAGCAGCCAAGATCTCGTCAGGGAAGCTTTCTTT
>TRBV21-1|-|-|TRBJ1-4
CASSKAPWREKLFF
TGTGCCAGCAGCAAAGCGCCCTGGCGGGAAAAACTGTTTTTT
>TRBV6-5|-|-|TRBJ1-4
CASSRGTNEKLFF
TGTGCCAGCAGTAGGGGTACTAATGAAAAACTGTTTTTT
>TRBV19|-|-|TRBJ1-4
CASTSYLSTNEKLFF
TGTGCCAGTACCTCGTATCTGTCTACTAATGAAAAACTGTTTTTT
>TRBV18|few|-|TRBJ2-1
CASSPSRTTSYNEQFF
TGTGCCAGCTCACCGTCACGGACAACATCCTACAATGAGCAGTTCTTC
>TRBV6-1|-|-|TRBJ1-2
CASSPREGRVYGYTF
TGTGCCAGCAGTCCAAGGGAAGGGCGGGTCTATGGCTACACCTTC
>TRBV5-1|-|TRBD1|TRBJ2-1
CASSPRGQGVYNEQFF
TGCGCCAGCAGCCCCAGGGGACAGGGCGTTTACAATGAGCAGTTCTTC
>TRBV6-5|-|-|TRBJ2-3
CASSFDGPSTDTQYF
TGTGCCAGCAGTTTCGACGGTCCTAGCACAGATACGCAGTATTTT
>TRBV7-2|-|TRBD2|TRBJ2-1
CASSSSGGSYNEQFF
TGTGCCAGCAGCTCTAGCGGGGGGTCCTACAATGAGCAGTTCTTC
>TRBV5-1|-|TRBD2|TRBJ2-1
CASSPHSSGGGNEQFF
TGCGCCAGCAGCCCCCATTCTAGCGGGGGGGGCAATGAGCAGTTCTTC
>TRBV19|-|-|TRBJ2-1
CASRGPRGNEQFF
TGTGCCAGTAGGGGGCCCAGGGGAAATGAGCAGTTCTTC
>TRBV7-9|-|-|TRBJ2-3
CASSWGRGRGAPSTDTQYF
TGTGCCAGCAGCTGGGGGCGAGGCCGGGGGGCCCCTAGCACAGATACGCAGTATTTT
>TRBV7-2|-|-|TRBJ1-4
CASSYQQGREREKLFF
TGTGCCAGCAGCTACCAGCAGGGACGGGAGCGTGAAAAACTGTTTTTT
>TRBV5-4|-|-|TRBJ1-1
CASSPVPQGRTYRTEAFF
TGTGCCAGCAGCCCGGTGCCCCAAGGGCGAACGTATCGCACTGAAGCTTTCTTT
>TRBV27|few|TRBD2|TRBJ2-2
CASSQLPGTSGTGELFF
TGTGCCAGCAGTCAGTTACCCGGGACTAGCGGCACCGGGGAGCTGTTTTTT
>TRBV19|-|TRBD1|TRBJ2-2
CASSKVTGGATGELFF
TGTGCCAGTAGTAAGGTGACAGGGGGCGCCACCGGGGAGCTGTTTTTT
>TRBV2|-|TRBD2|TRBJ2-3
CASSGLAGVDTQYF
TGTGCCAGCAGTGGGCTAGCGGGGGTAGATACGCAGTATTTT
>TRBV6-5|-|TRBD2|TRBJ2-7
CASRPLAGGREQYF
TGTGCCAGCAGGCCACTAGCGGGGGGGCGGGAGCAGTACTTC
>TRBV5-1|-|-|TRBJ1-2
CASSEGATGIRRGGYTF
TGCGCCAGCAGCGAAGGCGCTACAGGAATCCGCCGGGGGGGCTACACCTTC
>TRBV5-1|-|-|TRBJ1-2
CASSLSERVNYGYTF
TGCGCCAGCAGCTTGAGTGAGCGGGTGAACTATGGCTACACCTTC
>TRBV2|once|-|TRBJ1-5
CASSDRVPPQHF
TGTGCCAGCAGTGACAGGGTTCCGCCCCAGCATTTT
>TRBV7-9|-|TRBD2|TRBJ2-1
CASTKAGATYNEQFF
TGTGCCAGCACGAAAGCGGGGGCAACTTACAATGAGCAGTTCTTC